This T cell receptor beta chain was recorded in a study of spatial heterogeneity in lung cancer. TCRdb reanalysed the 5' RACE reads using MiXCR and keeps one entry per CDR3 protein. The sample carries nearly 10,000 distinct CDR3 sequences, about 6% recorded once. General study findings and limits: In tumors, expanded intratumoral alpha and beta TCR counts tracked mutation counts.

This clonotype ranks as medium-sized. Its specificity is not known. CDR3 length: 12 residues. V was cut by 6 bases and J by 7 bases, with 12 bases left in between. Time point given: sample taken at primary tumor resection. Sequenced here: lung tumor tissue, sampled at surgery. V gene TRBV12-3 or TRBV12-4 combines with J gene TRBJ2-5, with D perhaps TRBD2 (6 bases). This TCR was sampled from a male donor with early-stage non-small cell lung cancer. CDR3 in amino acids: CASRGTVGTQYF. CDR3 coding DNA: TGTGCCAGCAGGGGGACTGTCGGGACCCAGTACTTC.